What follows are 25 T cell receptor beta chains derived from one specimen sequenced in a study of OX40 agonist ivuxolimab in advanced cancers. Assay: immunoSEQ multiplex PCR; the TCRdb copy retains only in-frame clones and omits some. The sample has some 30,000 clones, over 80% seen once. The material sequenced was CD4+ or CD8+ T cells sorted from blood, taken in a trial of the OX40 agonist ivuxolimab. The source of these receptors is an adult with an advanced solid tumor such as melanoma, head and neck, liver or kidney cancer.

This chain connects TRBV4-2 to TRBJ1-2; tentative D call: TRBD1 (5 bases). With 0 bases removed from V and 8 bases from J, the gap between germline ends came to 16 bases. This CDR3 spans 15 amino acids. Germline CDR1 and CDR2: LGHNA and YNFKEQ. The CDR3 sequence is CASSQDRAAGHGYTF. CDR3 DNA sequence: TGTGCCAGCAGCCAAGATCGGGCCGCAGGGCACGGCTACACCTTC.

The CDR3 sequence: CASGNLGLAIEETQYF. As DNA, the CDR3 is TGTGCCAGCGGGAATCTAGGGCTAGCGATCGAAGAGACCCAGTACTTC. The genes are TRBV2 and TRBJ2-5; a possible D gene is TRBD2 (6 bases). Germline loops: CDR1 SNHLY, CDR2 FYNNEI. This CDR3 comprises 16 residues. V was trimmed by 8 bases and J by 3 bases, leaving 22 bases between them.

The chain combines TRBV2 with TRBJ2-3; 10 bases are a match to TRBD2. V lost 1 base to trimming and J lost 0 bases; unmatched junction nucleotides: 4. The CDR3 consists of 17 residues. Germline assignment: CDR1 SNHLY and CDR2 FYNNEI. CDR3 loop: CASSEEPSGGSTDTQYF. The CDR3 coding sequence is TGTGCCAGCAGTGAAGAACCTAGCGGGGGAAGCACAGATACGCAGTATTTT.

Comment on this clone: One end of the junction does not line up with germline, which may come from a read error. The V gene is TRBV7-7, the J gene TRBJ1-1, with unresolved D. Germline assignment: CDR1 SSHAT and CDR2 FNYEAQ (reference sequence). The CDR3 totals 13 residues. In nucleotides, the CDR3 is TGTGCTAGCAGCCCGGCGGAGAACACTGAAGCTTTCTTT. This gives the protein CASSPAENTEAFF.

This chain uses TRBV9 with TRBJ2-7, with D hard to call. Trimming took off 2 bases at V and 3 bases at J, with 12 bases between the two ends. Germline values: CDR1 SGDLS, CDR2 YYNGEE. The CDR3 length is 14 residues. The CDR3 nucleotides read TGTGCCAGCAGCGTTGGGAACGTCCACTACGAGCAGTACTTC. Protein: CASSVGNVHYEQYF.

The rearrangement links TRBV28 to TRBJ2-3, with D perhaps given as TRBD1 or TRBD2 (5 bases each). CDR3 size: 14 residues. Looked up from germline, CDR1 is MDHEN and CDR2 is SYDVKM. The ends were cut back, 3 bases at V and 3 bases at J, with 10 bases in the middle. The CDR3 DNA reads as TGTGCCAGCAGTTTCTGGGGGTCGACAGATACGCAGTATTTT. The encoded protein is CASSFWGSTDTQYF.

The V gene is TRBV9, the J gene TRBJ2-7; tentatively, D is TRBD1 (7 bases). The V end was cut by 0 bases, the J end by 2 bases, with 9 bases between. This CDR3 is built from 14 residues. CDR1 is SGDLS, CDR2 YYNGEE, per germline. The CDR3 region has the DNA TGTGCCAGCAGCGTAGGCGGGACAGCCTACGAGCAGTACTTC. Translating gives CASSVGGTAYEQYF.

The CDR3 here is CASSPGTNTEAFF. The CDR3 DNA sequence: TGTGCCAGCAGCCCCGGGACAAACACTGAAGCTTTCTTT. This sequence joins TRBV27 and TRBJ1-1; perhaps TRBD1 as D (6 bases). Germline V gene lookup returns CDR1 MNHEY and CDR2 SMNVEV (reference sequence). V shed 6 bases and J shed 2 bases, with 10 bases lying between them. The CDR3 is 13 amino acids.

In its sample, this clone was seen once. CDR3 protein: CASSYTVGNTEAFF. CDR3 bases: TGTGCCAGCAGTTACACGGTGGGGAACACTGAAGCTTTCTTT. V is TRBV6-5 and J is TRBJ1-1; the D is unclear. There are 14 residues in the CDR3. Trimming removed 2 bases at V and 1 base at J, with 8 bases between. Germline V gene sequence: CDR1 MNHEY, CDR2 SVGAGI.

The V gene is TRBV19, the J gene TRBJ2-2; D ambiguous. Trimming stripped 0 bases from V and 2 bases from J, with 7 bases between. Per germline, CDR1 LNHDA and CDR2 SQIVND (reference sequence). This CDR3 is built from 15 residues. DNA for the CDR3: TGTGCCAGTAGTATAGACGCCAGCAACACCGGGGAGCTGTTTTTT. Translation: CASSIDASNTGELFF.

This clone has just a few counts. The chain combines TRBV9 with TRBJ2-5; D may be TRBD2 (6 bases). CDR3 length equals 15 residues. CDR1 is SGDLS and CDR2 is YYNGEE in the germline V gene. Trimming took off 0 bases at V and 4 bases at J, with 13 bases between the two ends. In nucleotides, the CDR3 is TGTGCCAGCAGCGTAGGTAACGGGCGGGGAGAGACCCAGTACTTC. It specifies CASSVGNGRGETQYF. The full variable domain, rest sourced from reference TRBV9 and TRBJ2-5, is DSGVTQTPKHLITATGQRVTLRCSPRSGDLSVYWYQQSLDQGLQFLIQYYNGEERAKGNILERFSAQQFPDLHSELNLSSLELGDSALYFCASSVGNGRGETQYFGPGTRLLVL.

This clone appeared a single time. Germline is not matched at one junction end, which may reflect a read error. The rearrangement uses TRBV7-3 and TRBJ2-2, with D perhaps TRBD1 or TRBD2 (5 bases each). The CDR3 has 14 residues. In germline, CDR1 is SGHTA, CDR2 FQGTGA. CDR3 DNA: TGTGCCAGCAGCTTAAGAGGGGCCACCCGGGAGCTGTTTTTT. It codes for CASSLRGATRELFF.

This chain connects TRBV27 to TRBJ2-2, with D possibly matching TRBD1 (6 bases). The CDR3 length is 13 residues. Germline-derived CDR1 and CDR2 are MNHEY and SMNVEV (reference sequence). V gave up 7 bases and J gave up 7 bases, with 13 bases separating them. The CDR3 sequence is CASTHSGVGELFF. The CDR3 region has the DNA TGTGCCAGCACCCATTCAGGGGTCGGGGAGCTGTTTTTT.

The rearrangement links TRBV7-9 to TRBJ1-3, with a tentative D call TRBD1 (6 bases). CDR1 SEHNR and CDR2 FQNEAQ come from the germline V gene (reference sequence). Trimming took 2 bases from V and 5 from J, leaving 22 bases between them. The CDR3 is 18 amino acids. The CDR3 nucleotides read TGTGCCAGCAGCTTACATTTGGGACGACAGGCCCGTCGAAACACCATATATTTT. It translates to CASSLHLGRQARRNTIYF.

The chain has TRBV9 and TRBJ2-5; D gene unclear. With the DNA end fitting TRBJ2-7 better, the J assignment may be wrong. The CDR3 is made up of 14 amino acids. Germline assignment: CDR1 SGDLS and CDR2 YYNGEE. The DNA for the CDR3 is TGTGCCAGCAGCGTAGACTTAGGTTCTGGCGAGCAGTACTTC. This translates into CASSVDLGSGEQYF.

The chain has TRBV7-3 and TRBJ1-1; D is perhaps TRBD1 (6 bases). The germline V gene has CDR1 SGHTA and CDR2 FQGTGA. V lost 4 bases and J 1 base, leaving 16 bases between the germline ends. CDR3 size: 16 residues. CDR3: CASSSRVGATNTEAFF. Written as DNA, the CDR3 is TGTGCCAGCAGCTCTAGGGTGGGGGCGACGAACACTGAAGCTTTCTTT. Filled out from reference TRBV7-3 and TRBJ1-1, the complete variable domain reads GAGVSQTPSNKVTEKGKYVELRCDPISGHTALYWYRQSLGQGPEFLIYFQGTGAADDSGLPNDRFFAVRPEGSVSTLKIQRTERGDSAVYLCASSSRVGATNTEAFFGQGTRLTVV.

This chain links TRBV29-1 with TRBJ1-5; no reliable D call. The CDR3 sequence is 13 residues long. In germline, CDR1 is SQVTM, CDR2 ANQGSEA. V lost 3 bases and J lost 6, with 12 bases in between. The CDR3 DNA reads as TGCAGCGTTGAGGAGAGATTGGGTCAGCCCCAGCATTTT. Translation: CSVEERLGQPQHF. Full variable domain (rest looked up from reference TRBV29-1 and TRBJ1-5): SAVISQKPSRDICQRGTSLTIQCQVDSQVTMMFWYRQQPGQSLTLIATANQGSEATYESGFVIDKFPISRPNLTFSTLTVSNMSPEDSSIYLCSVEERLGQPQHFGDGTRLSIL.

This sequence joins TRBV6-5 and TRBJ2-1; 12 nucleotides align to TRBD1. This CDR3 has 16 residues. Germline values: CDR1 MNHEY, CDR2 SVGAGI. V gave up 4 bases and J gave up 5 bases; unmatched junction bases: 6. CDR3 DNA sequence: TGTGCCAGCAGTTCAAGGGGACAGGGGGCCCACAATGAGCAGTTCTTC. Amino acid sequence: CASSSRGQGAHNEQFF.

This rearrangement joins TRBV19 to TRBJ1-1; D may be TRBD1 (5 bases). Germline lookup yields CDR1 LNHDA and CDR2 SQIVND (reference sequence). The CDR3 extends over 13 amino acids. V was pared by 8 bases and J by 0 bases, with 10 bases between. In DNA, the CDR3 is TGTGCCAGTTCAGGGCTTCTGAACACTGAAGCTTTCTTT. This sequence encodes CASSGLLNTEAFF.

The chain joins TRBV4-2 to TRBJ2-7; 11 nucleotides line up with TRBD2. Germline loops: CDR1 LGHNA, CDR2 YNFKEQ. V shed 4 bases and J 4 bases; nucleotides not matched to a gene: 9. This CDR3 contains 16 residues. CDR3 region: CASSPSALAGVYEQYF. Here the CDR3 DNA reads TGTGCCAGCAGCCCCTCGGCACTAGCGGGAGTATACGAGCAGTACTTC.

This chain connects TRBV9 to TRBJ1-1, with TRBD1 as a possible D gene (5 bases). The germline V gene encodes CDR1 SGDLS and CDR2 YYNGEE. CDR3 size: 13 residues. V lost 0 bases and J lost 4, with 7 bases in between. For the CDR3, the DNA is TGTGCCAGCAGCGTAGGACAGTCCACTGAAGCTTTCTTT. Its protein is CASSVGQSTEAFF. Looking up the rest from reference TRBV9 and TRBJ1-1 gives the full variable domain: DSGVTQTPKHLITATGQRVTLRCSPRSGDLSVYWYQQSLDQGLQFLIQYYNGEERAKGNILERFSAQQFPDLHSELNLSSLELGDSALYFCASSVGQSTEAFFGQGTRLTVV.

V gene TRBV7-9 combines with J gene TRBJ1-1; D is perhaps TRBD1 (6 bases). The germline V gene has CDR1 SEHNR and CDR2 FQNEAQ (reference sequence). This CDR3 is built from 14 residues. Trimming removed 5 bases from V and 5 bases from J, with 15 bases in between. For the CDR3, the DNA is TGTGCCAGCAGCGCTGGGGGGCGTAGGACTGAAGCTTTCTTT. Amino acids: CASSAGGRRTEAFF.

CDR3 sequence (DNA): TGTGCCAGCAGTTGGGGACTAGCGGGATCTTACGAGCAGTACTTC. It encodes CASSWGLAGSYEQYF. The chain has TRBV27 and TRBJ2-7; TRBD2 matches at 13 bases. The CDR3 consists of 15 residues. Germline V gene sequence: CDR1 MNHEY, CDR2 SMNVEV (reference sequence). V shed 4 bases and J 4 bases; nucleotides not matched to a gene: 4.

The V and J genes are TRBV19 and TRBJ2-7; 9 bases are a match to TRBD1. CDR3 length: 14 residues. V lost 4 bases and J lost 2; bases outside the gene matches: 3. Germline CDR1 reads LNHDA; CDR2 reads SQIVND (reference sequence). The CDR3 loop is CASSTRQGAYEQYF. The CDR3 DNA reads TGTGCCAGTAGTACCCGACAGGGGGCCTACGAGCAGTACTTC.

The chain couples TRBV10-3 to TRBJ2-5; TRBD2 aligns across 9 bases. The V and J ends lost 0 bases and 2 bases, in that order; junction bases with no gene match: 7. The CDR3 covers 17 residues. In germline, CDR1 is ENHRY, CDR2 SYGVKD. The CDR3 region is CAISESKRGEDQETQYF. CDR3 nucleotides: TGTGCCATCAGTGAGTCTAAGCGGGGGGAGGATCAAGAGACCCAGTACTTC.